This T cell receptor beta chain was profiled in a study of shared clonotypes between healthy human individuals. Study in general: The cohort had a couple of women and a few men, ages 18 to 49. There were three CD4 naive, three CD4 memory, two CD8 naive and one CD8 memory plates per donor.

A single count supports this clone. Some clones are missing from TCRdb's copy, which holds only in-frame ones; the method was immunoSEQ multiplex PCR. The sample holds roughly 2.2 million clones; around 92% are singletons and the top ten take 0.3% to 0.4%. The CDR3 runs to 16 residues. Germline V lookup: CDR1 MDHEN, CDR2 SYDVKM. V gave up 5 bases and J gave up 0 bases, with 16 bases separating them. The authors divided CD4+ cells into CD45RA+ naive and CD45RA-negative memory subsets. This receptor was obtained from a man between 18 and 29 years old in good health. Some clones in this sample may be carry-over from other donors' samples. Sequenced input: naive CD4+ T cells from PBMCs. Subset indicated: CD45RA+ positively selected. The rearrangement links TRBV28 to TRBJ1-2; D gene uncertain. For the CDR3, the DNA is TGTGCCAGCAGTCCCTACCACCGCCTAACTAACTATGGCTACACCTTC. Protein sequence: CASSPYHRLTNYGYTF.